This T cell receptor beta chain emerged from a study of siplizumab effects on memory and regulatory T cells. Study-level results: Sequences below about 10^-5 frequency were poorly captured. As a result, only a minor fraction of alloreactive clones mapped to unstimulated subsets.

The CDR3 sequence is 13 residues long. Germline loops: CDR1 SEHNR, CDR2 FQNEAQ (reference sequence). Unmatched junction bases numbered 5, after V lost 2 bases and J lost 7 bases. Only in-frame clones appear in the TCRdb table, and some are missing; sequencing was by immunoSEQ multiplex PCR. The repertoire holds roughly 70,000 clones, 93% seen once, with about 5% in the top ten. Remarks on this clone: Its matching antigen is unknown.

The genes are TRBV7-9 and TRBJ2-7; 7 nucleotides line up with TRBD2. Sequences were obtained from CD8+ T cells sorted from blood. This TCR came from a human donor in good health. As DNA, the CDR3 is TGTGCCAGCAGCTTACCAGCGGGAACGGAGCAGTACTTC. This encodes CASSLPAGTEQYF.